This TCR beta chain was recovered during a study of cytomegalovirus exposure and HLA in healthy donors. Primers included in the PCR were 60 Vbeta and 13 Jbeta primers. The protocol was immunoSEQ multiplex PCR, while the TCRdb copy is restricted to in-frame clones and leaves out a portion. The sample shows some 130,000 clones, roughly 80% of them seen only once. The CDR3 spans 17 residues. The chain joins TRBV1 to TRBJ2-3; the listed D gene, TRBD2, was not tested against the DNA. TRBV1 is recorded as a pseudogene. The sequence came from a young man in good health and CMV-seronegative. The source material was PBMCs. Here the CDR3 DNA reads TGCACCAGCAGCCCCCGCGGGCGGGAACCTGACACAGATACGCAGTATTTT. Translation: CTSSPRGREPDTDTQYF.